This T cell receptor beta chain emerged from a study of PD-1 blockade in classical Hodgkin lymphoma. Study information: Patients were administered nivolumab (3 mg/kg intravenously) every 2 weeks. Study-level points and caveats: By C4D1 there was a significant rise in CD4+ TCR diversity but not in CD8+ TCR diversity.

The protocol was immunoSEQ multiplex PCR, while the TCRdb copy is restricted to in-frame clones and leaves out a portion. The sample yields about 21,000 clones, around 69% seen once. This clone was detected a few times. No antigen is known for it. Each of the patients experienced relapse following autologous stem cell transplantation, and their brentuximab vedotin exposure differed. Complete response, partial response or progressive disease was recorded as best response. Germline loops: CDR1 MDHEN, CDR2 SYDVKM. With 6 bases clipped from V and 5 bases from J, the junction kept 12 bases outside the gene matches. The CDR3 covers 16 residues.

Here the sequenced sample was peripheral blood mononuclear cells (PBMCs), taken at baseline. The V and J genes are TRBV28 and TRBJ2-2; 7 nucleotides align to TRBD1. This sequence originates from a human donor with classical Hodgkin lymphoma. The CDR3 sequence: CASSLPGTAKTGELFF. The DNA for the CDR3 is TGTGCCAGCAGCCTACCGGGGACAGCTAAGACCGGGGAGCTGTTTTTT.